The 27 T cell receptor beta chains reported below all come from one sample, sequenced in a study of blood T cell repertoires in COVID-19. Produced via immunoSEQ multiplex PCR; TCRdb's table is partial and in-frame only. The sample has approximately 150,000 clones, 84% seen once; the top ten hold about 16%. The sample comprised PBMCs or T cells enriched from blood (not recorded which). Receptors were obtained from a man aged 45-65 years who had recovered from COVID-19.

The V gene is TRBV19, the J gene TRBJ1-4; D not resolved. The V gene's germline CDR1 is LNHDA and CDR2 SQIVND (reference sequence). The CDR3 sequence is 13 residues long. The V end lost 5 bases, the J end lost 5 bases, and 9 bases lay between the germline ends. The CDR3 sequence: CASSSALNEKLFF. The CDR3 nucleotides read TGTGCCAGTAGTTCTGCCCTAAATGAAAAACTGTTTTTT.

The chain combines TRBV30 with TRBJ1-5; D is perhaps TRBD1 (6 bases). V dropped 5 bases and J dropped 4 bases, with 12 bases sitting between them. Per germline, CDR1 GTSNPN and CDR2 SVGIG (reference sequence). The CDR3 consists of 13 residues. The CDR3 loop reads CAWGERGNQPQHF. CDR3 nucleotide sequence: TGTGCCTGGGGCGAGAGGGGGAATCAGCCCCAGCATTTT.

This chain joins TRBV5-1 and TRBJ1-2; D is perhaps TRBD1 (6 bases). Trimming took 3 bases from V and 0 from J, leaving 12 bases between them. The CDR3 is made up of 15 amino acids. The germline V gene has CDR1 SGHRS and CDR2 YFSETQ. The CDR3 DNA reads as TGCGCCAGCAGCTATGACAGGATAGCTAACTATGGCTACACCTTC. Translating gives CASSYDRIANYGYTF.

This clone was observed once. This chain uses TRBV2 with TRBJ1-3, with 8 bases that match TRBD1. The CDR3 runs to 16 residues. The ends lost 5 bases at V and 4 bases at J; junction bases unmatched: 10. Germline V gene lookup returns CDR1 SNHLY and CDR2 FYNNEI. CDR3 protein: CASSPQQGVEGNTIYF. CDR3 nucleotides: TGTGCCAGCAGTCCCCAACAGGGGGTGGAGGGAAACACCATATATTTT. The entire variable domain, with the rest obtained from reference TRBV2 and TRBJ1-3, is as follows: EPEVTQTPSHQVTQMGQEVILRCVPISNHLYFYWYRQILGQKVEFLVSFYNNEISEKSEIFDDQFSVERPDGSNFTLKIRSTKLEDSAMYFCASSPQQGVEGNTIYFGEGSWLTVV.

The J gene is TRBJ2-7, the V gene TRBV9, with 11 positions matching TRBD2. The V gene's germline CDR1 is SGDLS and CDR2 YYNGEE. The CDR3 spans 14 residues. The J segment lost 4 bases and the V segment lost 2 bases, leaving 2 bases of the junction unmatched. In DNA form, the CDR3 reads TGTGCCAGCAGCGTGGGGACTAGCGGATACGAGCAGTACTTC. Translation gives CASSVGTSGYEQYF.

The chain couples TRBV5-1 to TRBJ2-3; TRBD1 is a possible D gene (5 bases). In germline, CDR1 is SGHRS, CDR2 YFSETQ. This CDR3 is 14 amino acids long. V gave up 2 bases and J gave up 7 bases, with 14 bases separating them. The CDR3 sequence is CASSLDSLEYTQYF. CDR3 nucleotides: TGCGCCAGCAGCTTAGACAGTTTAGAATATACGCAGTATTTT.

The J gene is TRBJ2-3, the V gene TRBV24-1; 7 bases agree with TRBD2. Germline-derived CDR1 and CDR2 are KGHDR and SFDVKD. V was pared by 5 bases and J by 3 bases, with 4 bases of the junction left unmatched. This CDR3 is built from 14 residues. The CDR3 sequence: CATSAARGTDTQYF. CDR3 nucleotides: TGTGCCACCAGTGCCGCGCGGGGGACAGATACGCAGTATTTT.

This clone came up a few times. This chain uses TRBV14 with TRBJ1-2; 7 bases are shared with TRBD1. The CDR3 runs to 15 residues. Germline loops: CDR1 SGHDN, CDR2 FVKESK. Trimming at V came to 3 bases and at J to 1 base, leaving 5 bases not matched to a gene. The CDR3: CASSQGQPLNYGYTF. The DNA for the CDR3 is TGTGCCAGCAGCCAGGGACAGCCTCTTAACTATGGCTACACCTTC.

V is TRBV5-1 and J is TRBJ2-1; 10 bases match TRBD2. Losses at the gene ends were 5 bases for V and 4 bases for J; bases not matched to a gene: 6. This CDR3 region has 15 residues. Germline V lookup: CDR1 SGHRS, CDR2 YFSETQ. The CDR3: CASRGSGGPYNEQFF. DNA for the CDR3: TGCGCCAGCAGGGGTAGCGGGGGGCCGTACAATGAGCAGTTCTTC. The whole variable domain, remainder taken from reference TRBV5-1 and TRBJ2-1, is KAGVTQTPRYLIKTRGQQVTLSCSPISGHRSVSWYQQTPGQGLQFLFEYFSETQRNKGNFPGRFSGRQFSNSRSEMNVSTLELGDSALYLCASRGSGGPYNEQFFGPGTRLTVL.

V and J are TRBV5-1 and TRBJ2-7, with TRBD1 matching over 7 bases. With 4 bases clipped from V and 1 base from J, the junction kept 8 bases outside the gene matches. The CDR3 totals 15 residues. Germline lookup yields CDR1 SGHRS and CDR2 YFSETQ. CDR3 DNA sequence: TGCGCCAGCAGCGCCACTAACAGGGGTTCCTACGAGCAGTACTTC. Translation: CASSATNRGSYEQYF. Drawing the rest from reference TRBV5-1 and TRBJ2-7, the complete variable domain is KAGVTQTPRYLIKTRGQQVTLSCSPISGHRSVSWYQQTPGQGLQFLFEYFSETQRNKGNFPGRFSGRQFSNSRSEMNVSTLELGDSALYLCASSATNRGSYEQYFGPGTRLTVT.

The rearrangement uses TRBV7-9 and TRBJ1-1, with D possibly being TRBD1 (5 bases). Germline assignment: CDR1 SEHNR and CDR2 FQNEAQ (reference sequence). CDR3 length equals 12 residues. V lost 2 bases to trimming and J lost 11 bases, with 12 bases between them. Written as DNA, the CDR3 is TGTGCCAGCAGCTTAACGGGGGGTAGCGCTTTCTTT. Its protein product is CASSLTGGSAFF. The whole variable domain, remainder taken from reference TRBV7-9 and TRBJ1-1, is DTGVSQNPRHKITKRGQNVTFRCDPISEHNRLYWYRQTLGQGPEFLTYFQNEAQLEKSRLLSDRFSAERPKGSFSTLEIQRTEQGDSAMYLCASSLTGGSAFFGQGTRLTVV.

The J gene is TRBJ1-1, the V gene TRBV7-2; perhaps TRBD1 as D (5 bases). CDR1 SGHTA and CDR2 FQGNSA come from the germline V gene. The CDR3 extends over 15 amino acids. V was cut by 1 base and J by 3 bases, with 12 bases left in between. CDR3 region: CASSLVGLQYTEAFF. The CDR3 nucleotides are TGTGCCAGCAGCTTAGTGGGGCTCCAGTACACTGAAGCTTTCTTT.

This chain connects TRBV19 to TRBJ1-4; possibly TRBD1 for D (6 bases). V was trimmed by 9 bases and J by 0 bases, leaving 17 bases between them. CDR1 and CDR2 (germline): LNHDA, SQIVND (reference sequence). The CDR3 extends over 16 amino acids. The CDR3 reads CASPRGGGATNEKLFF. CDR3 nucleotides: TGTGCCAGCCCGCGGGGAGGGGGAGCAACTAATGAAAAACTGTTTTTT.

The rearrangement links TRBV5-8 to TRBJ1-5; 10 positions agree with TRBD1. Germline V gene data show CDR1 as SGHTS and CDR2 as YDEGEE. V lost 2 bases to trimming and J lost 0 bases; unmatched junction nucleotides: 11. The CDR3 extends over 19 amino acids. CDR3 residues: CASSFPRDRGRNSNQPQHF. CDR3 nucleotides: TGTGCCAGCAGCTTCCCCCGGGACAGGGGAAGGAATAGCAATCAGCCCCAGCATTTT.

The chain couples TRBV6-4 to TRBJ2-1; 9 bases are shared with TRBD2. J gave up 8 bases and V 3 bases, and 8 bases lay outside the gene matches. CDR3 length equals 15 residues. Per the germline V gene, CDR1 is MRHNA and CDR2 is SNTAGT. DNA of the CDR3: TGTGCCAGCAGTGAACTGGTAGCGGGGGTTTATGAGCAGTTCTTC. Its translation: CASSELVAGVYEQFF.

This clone was observed a single time. CDR3 nucleotide sequence: TGCGCCAGCAGCTTGGCGTTTTTCAGGGGTAATAACTATGGCTACACCTTC. Translating it yields CASSLAFFRGNNYGYTF. The gene calls are TRBV5-1 and TRBJ1-2, with D possibly being TRBD1 (6 bases). The V gene lost 0 bases and the J gene lost 1 base, with 16 bases spanning the gap. CDR3 size: 17 residues. The V gene's germline CDR1 is SGHRS and CDR2 YFSETQ.

In its sample, this clone was seen a few times. CDR3 in amino acids: CASSREGMGNEQFF. The CDR3 DNA follows: TGTGCCAGCAGCCGGGAGGGAATGGGGAATGAGCAGTTCTTC. The chain has TRBV5-4 and TRBJ2-1, with 8 bases fitting TRBD2. V shed 4 bases and J 7 bases; nucleotides not matched to a gene: 7. Germline V gene data show CDR1 as SGHNT and CDR2 as YYREEE (reference sequence). This CDR3 has 14 residues.

This chain connects TRBV10-3 to TRBJ1-2; D call uncertain. Per the germline V gene, CDR1 is ENHRY and CDR2 is SYGVKD. This CDR3 spans 13 amino acids. Trimming removed 6 bases from V and 6 bases from J, with 14 bases in between. CDR3 nucleotides: TGTGCCATCAGCCGCGGTAGAGCGGATGGCTACACCTTC. The encoded protein is CAISRGRADGYTF.

The chain uses TRBV12-3 or TRBV12-4 and TRBJ1-4; D is ambiguous. The CDR3 consists of 13 residues. The V end lost 10 bases, the J end lost 7 bases, and 16 bases lay between the germline ends. The CDR3 reads CATQVPGSEKLFF. CDR3 coding DNA: TGTGCCACGCAGGTTCCGGGGAGTGAAAAACTGTTTTTT.

This rearrangement joins TRBV5-1 to TRBJ2-7, with 10 bases matching TRBD1. Germline V CDR1 and CDR2: SGHRS, YFSETQ. The V segment lost 4 bases and the J segment 4 bases; nucleotides outside the gene matches: 2. This CDR3 is built from 13 residues. The CDR3 DNA reads TGCGCCAGCAGCGCGGGACAGGGGTACGAGCAGTACTTC. Its protein is CASSAGQGYEQYF.

This clone showed up just a few times. V gene TRBV7-8 combines with J gene TRBJ1-1; tentatively, D is TRBD1 (5 bases). In germline, CDR1 is SGHVS, CDR2 FQNEAQ. V was pared by 0 bases and J by 4 bases, with 12 bases between. CDR3 length: 15 residues. The CDR3, as DNA: TGTGCCAGCAGCTTAGCGGCTAACGGGGGCACTGAAGCTTTCTTT. This encodes CASSLAANGGTEAFF.

The J gene is TRBJ1-2, the V gene TRBV28, with 7 nucleotides matching TRBD1. In germline, CDR1 is MDHEN, CDR2 SYDVKM. J lost 0 bases, V lost 5 bases, and 3 bases had no gene match. This CDR3 comprises 14 residues. CDR3 in amino acids: CASSPGQPNYGYTF. The CDR3 nucleotides are TGTGCCAGCAGTCCGGGACAGCCTAACTATGGCTACACCTTC.

In this sample, this clone turned up a few times. The genes are TRBV30 and TRBJ2-1; 8 bases line up with TRBD2. CDR1 and CDR2 (germline): GTSNPN, SVGIG (reference sequence). The CDR3 is 15 residues long. The trim removed 0 bases at V and 4 bases at J, leaving 5 bases unmatched. CDR3 in amino acids: CAWSVTGGGYNEQFF. The CDR3 nucleotides read TGTGCCTGGAGTGTGACCGGGGGGGGATACAATGAGCAGTTCTTC.

This chain links TRBV12-5 with TRBJ1-2; tentatively, D is TRBD1 (5 bases). Trimming removed 8 bases from V and 1 base from J, with 14 bases in between. CDR3 length: 14 residues. Per germline, CDR1 LGHNT and CDR2 FRNRAP. This CDR3 is CASLTTESNYGYTF. CDR3 nucleotides: TGTGCTAGTCTTACGACAGAAAGTAACTATGGCTACACCTTC.

The chain uses TRBV9 and TRBJ1-4; TRBD1 matches 9 bases. Germline CDR1 reads SGDLS; CDR2 reads YYNGEE. The CDR3 runs to 16 residues. V lost 0 bases, J lost 5 bases, and 5 bases stayed unmatched. CDR3 loop: CASSVGGTGTNEKLFF. The CDR3 DNA reads TGTGCCAGCAGCGTAGGGGGGACAGGGACGAATGAAAAACTGTTTTTT.

The gene calls are TRBV2 and TRBJ2-1; maybe TRBD2 (5 bases). The CDR3 length is 15 residues. Germline loops: CDR1 SNHLY, CDR2 FYNNEI. V lost 6 bases and J 5 bases, leaving 17 bases between the germline ends. In DNA, the CDR3 is TGTGCCAGCAGGGCGGGCCTAAAAGCAAACAATGAGCAGTTCTTC. Residues: CASRAGLKANNEQFF.

The chain links TRBV18 to TRBJ2-5; 7 positions agree with TRBD1. The V segment lost 5 bases and the J segment 5 bases; nucleotides outside the gene matches: 11. The germline gives CDR1 KGHSH, CDR2 LQKENI. The CDR3 contains 15 residues. CDR3 sequence reads: CASSGTIGGVETQYF. Written as DNA, the CDR3 is TGTGCCAGCTCAGGGACGATAGGGGGCGTCGAGACCCAGTACTTC. Drawing the rest from reference TRBV18 and TRBJ2-5, the complete variable domain is NAGVMQNPRHLVRRRGQEARLRCSPMKGHSHVYWYRQLPEEGLKFMVYLQKENIIDESGMPKERFSAEFPKEGPSILRIQQVVRGDSAAYFCASSGTIGGVETQYFGPGTRLLVL.